This T cell receptor (beta chain) was captured in a study of blood T cell repertoires in COVID-19. Across the study: The samples span acute and convalescent COVID-19 from the United States, Italy and Spain. In each case, the material was cDNA or gDNA derived from T cells, B-cell-depleted T cells, or PBMCs.

Under the authors' procedure: By means of reference gene primer amplification, nucleated cell counts were estimated. This table comes from immunoSEQ multiplex PCR, and its TCRdb copy is limited to in-frame clones, with some not included. From that table come the V and J calls and clone size; the DNA was used to work out D and trimming. The data show some 180,000 clones, 76% seen once. V trimming: 3 bases; J trimming: 4 bases; junction bases outside the gene matches: 10. The CDR3 loop spans 17 amino acids. Germline loops: CDR1 SGHNT, CDR2 YYREEE (reference sequence). Sequencing input: peripheral blood. The clonotype comes from a woman between 50 and 59 years old with active or convalescent COVID-19. The chain links TRBV5-4 to TRBJ2-3, with 11 bases lining up with TRBD2. The CDR3: CASSWDLAGGPPDTQYF. The CDR3 DNA reads as TGTGCCAGCAGCTGGGACTTAGCGGGAGGGCCCCCAGATACGCAGTATTTT.